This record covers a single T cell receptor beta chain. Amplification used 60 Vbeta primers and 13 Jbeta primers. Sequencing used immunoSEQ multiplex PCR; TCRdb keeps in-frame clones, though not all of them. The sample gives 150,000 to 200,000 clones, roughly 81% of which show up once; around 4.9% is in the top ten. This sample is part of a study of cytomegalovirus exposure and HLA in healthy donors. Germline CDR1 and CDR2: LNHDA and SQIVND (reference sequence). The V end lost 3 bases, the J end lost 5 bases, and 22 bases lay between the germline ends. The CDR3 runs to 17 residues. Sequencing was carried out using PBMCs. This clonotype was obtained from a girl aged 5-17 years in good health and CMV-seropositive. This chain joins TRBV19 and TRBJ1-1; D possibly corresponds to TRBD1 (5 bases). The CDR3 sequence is CASSISSAGTKGTEAFF. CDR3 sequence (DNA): TGTGCCAGTAGTATCTCCTCAGCAGGGACTAAAGGGACTGAAGCTTTCTTT. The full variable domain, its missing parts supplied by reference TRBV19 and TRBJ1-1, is DGGITQSPKYLFRKEGQNVTLSCEQNLNHDAMYWYRQDPGQGLRLIYYSQIVNDFQKGDIAEGYSVSREKKESFPLTVTSAQKNPTAFYLCASSISSAGTKGTEAFFGQGTRLTVV.